The entry that follows covers one T cell receptor (beta chain) sequence. Its antigen is not known. The data were obtained in a study of cytomegalovirus exposure and HLA in healthy donors. Turning to the study itself: A prior study identified just under 120 million unique TCR beta sequences from 180 million or so T cells. Study-wide results and caveats: An analysis done earlier found most TCR beta V segments productive about 90% or about 30% of the time. Analysis performed later showed TCR beta chains linked to HLA being more clonally expanded than equally common others. Later analysis associated a missense DCLRE1C variant with TCR beta V- and J-gene trimming.

Use of 60 Vbeta and 13 Jbeta primers characterized the PCR. Profiled with immunoSEQ multiplex PCR; TCRdb holds only in-frame clones, not every one. The sample consists of roughly 140,000 clones, 72% of them appearing once. The CDR3 runs 16 residues. Germline assignment: CDR1 SGDLS and CDR2 YYNGEE. With 6 bases removed from V and 3 bases from J, the gap between germline ends came to 18 bases. The origin of this receptor is a man aged 35-49 years in good health and CMV-seronegative. Sequenced material: PBMCs. This chain joins TRBV9 and TRBJ2-2; the D gene is possibly TRBD2 (6 bases). The CDR3 here is CASTVGRGYDTGELFF. For the CDR3, the DNA is TGTGCCAGCACGGTGGGACGGGGGTACGACACCGGGGAGCTGTTTTTT. The full variable domain, completed using reference TRBV9 and TRBJ2-2, is DSGVTQTPKHLITATGQRVTLRCSPRSGDLSVYWYQQSLDQGLQFLIQYYNGEERAKGNILERFSAQQFPDLHSELNLSSLELGDSALYFCASTVGRGYDTGELFFGEGSRLTVL.